One T cell receptor (beta chain) is described in this entry. As yet, its antigen is unknown. Participants comprised healthy donors of bone marrow. Researchers ran the PCR with 60 Vbeta and 13 Jbeta primers. Libraries were prepared by immunoSEQ multiplex PCR; TCRdb keeps only in-frame clonotypes and omits some of them. The sample holds over 75,000 clones, 64% seen once. The record originates from a study of cytomegalovirus exposure and HLA in healthy donors. General observations from the study: Cytomegalovirus association was assigned to about 150 TCR beta chains. Productive status was seen about 90% or about 30% of the time for most TCR beta V segments in an earlier analysis.

The CDR3 loop spans 14 amino acids. V shed 2 bases, J shed 6 bases, and the junction held 3 bases outside the gene matches. Germline CDR1 and CDR2: MNHEY and SVGAGI. Sequencing used PBMCs. The receptor was derived from a human donor in good health. The J gene is TRBJ2-1, the V gene TRBV6-5; 8 bases align to TRBD2. CDR3 in amino acids: CASSYSGGSNEQFF. The CDR3 DNA reads TGTGCCAGCAGTTACAGCGGGGGAAGCAATGAGCAGTTCTTC.